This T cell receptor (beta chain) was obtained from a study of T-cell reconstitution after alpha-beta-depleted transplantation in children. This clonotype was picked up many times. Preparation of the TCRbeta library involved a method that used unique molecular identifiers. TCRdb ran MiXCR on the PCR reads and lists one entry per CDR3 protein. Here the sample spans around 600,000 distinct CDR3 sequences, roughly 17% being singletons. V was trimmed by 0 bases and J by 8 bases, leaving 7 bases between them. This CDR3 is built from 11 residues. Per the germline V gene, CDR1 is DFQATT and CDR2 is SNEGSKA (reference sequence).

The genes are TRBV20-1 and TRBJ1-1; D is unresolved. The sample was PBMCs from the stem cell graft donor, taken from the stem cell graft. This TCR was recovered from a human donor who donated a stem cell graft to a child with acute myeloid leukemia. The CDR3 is CSARDEGEAFF. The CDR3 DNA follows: TGCAGTGCTAGAGATGAGGGAGAAGCTTTCTTT.